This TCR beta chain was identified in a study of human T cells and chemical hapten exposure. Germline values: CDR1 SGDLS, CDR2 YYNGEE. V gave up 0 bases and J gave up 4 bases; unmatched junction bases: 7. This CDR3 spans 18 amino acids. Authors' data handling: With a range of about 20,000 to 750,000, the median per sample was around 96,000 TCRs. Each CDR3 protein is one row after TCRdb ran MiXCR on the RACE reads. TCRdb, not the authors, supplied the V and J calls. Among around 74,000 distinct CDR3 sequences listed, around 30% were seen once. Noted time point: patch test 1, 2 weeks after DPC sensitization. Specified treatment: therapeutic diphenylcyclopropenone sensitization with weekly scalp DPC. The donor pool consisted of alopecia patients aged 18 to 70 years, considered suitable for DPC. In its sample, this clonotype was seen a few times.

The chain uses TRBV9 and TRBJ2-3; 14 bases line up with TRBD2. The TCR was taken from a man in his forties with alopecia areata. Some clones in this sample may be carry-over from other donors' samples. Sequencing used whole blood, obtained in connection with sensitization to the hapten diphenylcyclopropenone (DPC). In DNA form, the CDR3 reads TGTGCCAGCAGCGTAGAGGGGACTAGCGGGAGTGGCGCAGATACGCAGTATTTT. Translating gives CASSVEGTSGSGADTQYF. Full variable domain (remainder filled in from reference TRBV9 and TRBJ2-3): DSGVTQTPKHLITATGQRVTLRCSPRSGDLSVYWYQQSLDQGLQFLIQYYNGEERAKGNILERFSAQQFPDLHSELNLSSLELGDSALYFCASSVEGTSGSGADTQYFGPGTRLTVL.